This section outlines one T cell receptor beta chain sequence together with its context. This clone is a singleton in its sample. Its antigen target is currently unknown. Per-base quality was not reported, and no clone a single base away is much larger than it. This sample stems from a study of T cell responses to AZD1222 COVID-19 vaccine (dated by TCRdb to the early 2020s). General notes on the study: A total of 230 to 250 trial participants underwent TCR sequencing, of whom 207 had received two doses of AZD1222 and about 25 had received two doses of the MenACWY control vaccine. Trial participants were enrolled by age into 18-55, 56-69 and 70-plus year subgroups, with around 150, 28 and 57 TCR-sequenced participants respectively. On the study overall, not on this receptor specifically: Participants were mostly white British, with more females than males. The authors suggested clonal diversity may have been underestimated. The 56-69-year group was small, and its depth increase did not reach significance, likely because of low power. A significant rise in spike-specific TCR breadth and depth was observed after two AZD1222 doses relative to day 0 and relative to MenACWY recipients. Because no samples from the day 14 peak response were available, repertoires could be characterized only after the peak T cell response. The vaccine-associated CD4 TCRs covered the entire spike protein, and the dominant responses fell in regions 160-218 and 743-854. Reportedly, close to half of the unique spike-specific TCRs recognized epitopes lying outside the regions that are mutated in the B.1.351 and B.1.1.7 variants. Conclusions about previously exposed vaccinees are limited, since just five or six AZD1222 recipients were seropositive for SARS-CoV-2 at baseline.

The sample's time point label, decoded: baseline before first vaccination. The treatment or condition label for this specimen denotes: meningococcal conjugate vaccine given as trial control. Vaccinee samples came from UK trials COV001 and COV002, including a single-blind randomized controlled phase 2/3 trial of AZD1222 (ChAdOx1 nCoV-19) in healthy adults. For TCRbeta chain sequencing, PBMC samples were collected from trial participants at day 0 and at day 28 after the second dose. Measured from the cysteine to the phenylalanine, the CDR3 is 16 residues long. The CDR3 DNA has 48 bases and is translated from base 1. The germline V gene gives CDR1 as MDHEN and CDR2 as SYDVKM. At the junction V is shortened by 2 bases and J by 7 bases, with 18 bases in between. The CDR3 regions of human TCRbeta chains were analyzed by immunosequencing. Turning to the authors' computational methods: TCRs in the repertoires were compared against a reference library of SARS-CoV-2-specific TCRs that had been generated with the MIRA antigen-specificity platform. Breadth meant the fraction of unique TCRs that were SARS-CoV-2-associated, whereas depth meant the fraction of total T cells that were SARS-CoV-2-associated. Using the MIRA data, each spike-specific TCR was assigned both to the spike region to which the TCR was reactive and to a CD4 or CD8 class. Log10-transformed breadth and depth values were compared by one-way ANOVA with Sidak's multiple comparisons tests. Imported from immuneACCESS, the table was reduced by TCRdb to in-frame sequences with V and J called. These copies leave out some clones; in studies compared against another copy, an unresolved V gene accounts for under half, and the cause of the remainder is not known. The V and J calls and clone size come from that table; D and trimming were worked out from the DNA. This sample lists about 130,000 clones; roughly 88% were detected once. The ten largest clones capture approximately 4.5% of the sample.

This specimen was peripheral blood, taken on day 0 of MenACWY control vaccination. The V and J segments used are TRBV28 and TRBJ1-5, with TRBD1 as a weak D call on 6 bases. The clonotype comes from an adult in good health. The sequenced DNA is TGTGCCAGCAGTTTACCGCCAGGGTGGCAGGGGCAGCCCCAGCATTTT. Its amino acids are CASSLPPGWQGQPQHF.